By sample fraction, the clone carrying this TCR beta chain is medium-sized. The sample holds other DNA sequences that translate to the same CDR3. This sample was taken from a study of blood T cell repertoires in COVID-19. All recovered Cohort 3 donors got two negative PCRs, got clearance, or saw symptom resolution. Clones were read by immunoSEQ multiplex PCR, and TCRdb kept only the in-frame ones, dropping some. The data hold approximately 270,000 clones, with approximately 84% observed a single time. This receptor was identified in a man aged 35 to 55 who had recovered from COVID-19. The specimen sequenced was PBMCs or T cells enriched from blood (not recorded which).

In nucleotides, the CDR3 is TGTGCCAGCAGGGGGGCCGCCTACGAGCAGTACTTC. The encoded protein is CASRGAAYEQYF. The V call is TRBV2, the J call TRBJ2-7, with D possibly matching TRBD1 (6 bases). Trimming shortened V by 6 bases and J by 2 bases, and 8 bases separated the two germline ends. This CDR3 has 12 residues. Germline CDR1 is SNHLY and CDR2 is FYNNEI.